The 30 T cell receptor beta chains presented below share a single source sample, sequenced in a study of regulatory T cells in long-lasting Graves disease. Time point: newly diagnosed GD, antithyroid drugs for less than 3 months. Researchers made the TCR library from RNA that was extracted from PBMCs. With iRepertoire HTBI primers and Arm-PCR of CDR3 regions, TCR beta libraries were built. TCRdb redid the calling of the multiplex PCR reads with MiXCR, one entry per CDR3 protein. The profile shows 360,000 or so distinct CDR3 sequences, around 16% of them singletons. This sample also belongs to another study, concerning T cells in Graves' hyperthyroidism and ophthalmopathy.

Sequencing was performed on peripheral blood mononuclear cells (PBMCs), taken at new diagnosis, from a patient treated with antithyroid drugs. The origin of the receptors is a woman aged 18-29 years with Graves disease.

This clonotype was detected many times. The gene calls are TRBV2 and TRBJ1-1, with D possibly matching TRBD1 (6 bases). Per germline, CDR1 SNHLY and CDR2 FYNNEI. The length of the CDR3 is 16 residues. V was pared by 2 bases and J by 2 bases, with 15 bases between. The CDR3, as DNA: TGTGCCAGCAGTGAACGGGGTTCGGACAGCAACACTGAAGCTTTCTTT. Residues: CASSERGSDSNTEAFF.

This clonotype was observed a few times. The gene calls are TRBV4-1 and TRBJ2-2; 9 bases fit TRBD1. This CDR3 is built from 16 residues. Trimming at V came to 4 bases and at J to 4 bases, leaving 7 bases not matched to a gene. Per the germline V gene, CDR1 is MGHRA and CDR2 is YSYEKL. CDR3 sequence: CASSRPGTGTTGELFF. CDR3 nucleotides: TGCGCCAGCAGCCGACCCGGGACAGGGACCACCGGGGAGCTGTTTTTT.

This clonotype was observed many times. The rearrangement links TRBV6-1 to TRBJ2-7, with 11 bases identical to TRBD1. The CDR3 spans 15 residues. The V gene end was trimmed by 6 bases and the J gene end by 4 bases; junction bases not matched to a gene: 8. Germline-derived CDR1 and CDR2 are MNHNS and SASEGT. CDR3 sequence (DNA): TGTGCCAGCAGCCCCACCGGGACAGGGGGATACGAGCAGTACTTC. This translates into CASSPTGTGGYEQYF.

Note on this clonotype: One junction end does not reproduce the germline sequence, and a read error may be involved. The V and J genes are TRBV12-3 or TRBV12-4 and TRBJ2-7; TRBD2 matches at 9 bases. This CDR3 has 15 residues. Written as DNA, the CDR3 is TGTGCCAGCAGACCACCGGGACTAGCAGTTTACGAGCAGCACTTC. The encoded protein is CASRPPGLAVYEQHF.

This clonotype occurred many times. The genes are TRBV11-2 and TRBJ1-1, with D perhaps matching TRBD1 (6 bases). Per germline, CDR1 SGHAT and CDR2 FQNNGV. V was shortened by 8 bases and J by 1 base, with 14 bases between the two germline ends. CDR3 length: 14 residues. This CDR3 reads CASVPGAGNTEAFF. CDR3 DNA sequence: TGTGCCAGCGTACCAGGGGCTGGGAACACTGAAGCTTTCTTT. Drawing the rest from reference TRBV11-2 and TRBJ1-1, the complete variable domain is EAGVAQSPRYKIIEKRQSVAFWCNPISGHATLYWYQQILGQGPKLLIQFQNNGVVDDSQLPKDRFSAERLKGVDSTLKIQPAKLEDSAVYLCASVPGAGNTEAFFGQGTRLTVV.

This clonotype has a count of ten or more. This chain's CDR3 is CASSQDRDANPPLHF. In DNA, the CDR3 is TGCGCCAGCAGCCAAGATCGGGATGCGAATCCACCCCTCCACTTT. The chain couples TRBV4-1 to TRBJ1-6, with D unclear. Trimming cost V 0 bases and J 11 bases, with 14 bases left between them. The CDR3 extends over 15 amino acids. The germline V gene has CDR1 MGHRA and CDR2 YSYEKL.

This clonotype showed up just once. This chain connects TRBV7-3 to TRBJ2-1, with 9 bases identical to TRBD2. This CDR3 spans 16 amino acids. Germline V gene sequence: CDR1 SGHTA, CDR2 FQGTGA. Trimming removed 5 bases from V and 7 bases from J; junction bases left unmatched: 12. The CDR3 DNA reads as TGTGCCAGCAGCCTGGGGGGGCTAGCGGGAAGAAATGAGCAGTTCTTC. Translation gives CASSLGGLAGRNEQFF.

Ten or more counts support this clonotype. This sequence joins TRBV13 and TRBJ2-7; 9 positions agree with TRBD1. V shed 4 bases, J shed 2 bases, and the junction held 3 bases outside the gene matches. This CDR3 has 14 amino acids. CDR1 is PRHDT and CDR2 is FYEKMQ in the germline V gene (reference sequence). The CDR3: CASSSRDRAYEQYF. The CDR3 region has the DNA TGTGCCAGCAGCTCCCGGGACAGGGCCTACGAGCAGTACTTC. Based on the CDR3 plus reference TRBV13 and TRBJ2-7, the full variable domain is AAGVIQSPRHLIKEKRETATLKCYPIPRHDTVYWYQQGPGQDPQFLISFYEKMQSDKGSIPDRFSAQQFSDYHSELNMSSLELGDSALYFCASSSRDRAYEQYFGPGTRLTVT.

This clonotype was counted many times. The V gene is TRBV5-1, the J gene TRBJ2-6; D is unresolved. The CDR3 spans 16 residues. Trimming pared 1 base from V and 0 bases from J, leaving 8 bases between. Germline V CDR1 and CDR2: SGHRS, YFSETQ. CDR3 DNA: TGCGCCAGCAGCTTGAGGGAAATCTCTGGGGCCAACGTCCTGACTTTC. It encodes CASSLREISGANVLTF.

This clonotype was seen at least ten times. The chain carries TRBV2 and TRBJ2-1; tentative D call: TRBD2 (6 bases). CDR3 length: 17 residues. Germline CDR1 is SNHLY and CDR2 is FYNNEI. V was trimmed by 1 base and J by 5 bases, leaving 18 bases between them. CDR3: CASSEGAGPQRHNEQFF. The CDR3 nucleotides read TGTGCCAGCAGTGAAGGCGCGGGGCCCCAACGGCACAATGAGCAGTTCTTC.

The chain employs TRBV4-1 and TRBJ1-2, with D maybe TRBD1 (5 bases). The V and J ends lost 0 bases and 4 bases respectively, with 15 bases between them. The CDR3 extends over 16 amino acids. Germline lookup yields CDR1 MGHRA and CDR2 YSYEKL. The CDR3 DNA reads as TGCGCCAGCAGCCAAGATTTAGGGGAAATCTTCTATGGCTACACCTTC. It is translated as CASSQDLGEIFYGYTF.

This clonotype came up many times. This chain links TRBV30 with TRBJ1-1, with TRBD1 as a possible D gene (6 bases). CDR1 is GTSNPN and CDR2 is SVGIG in the germline V gene (reference sequence). The V end lost 7 bases, the J end lost 2 bases, and 11 bases lay between the germline ends. There are 12 residues in the CDR3. CDR3 DNA sequence: TGTGCCTTACAGGGAGGTAACACTGAAGCTTTCTTT. Protein sequence: CALQGGNTEAFF. Looking up the rest from reference TRBV30 and TRBJ1-1 gives the full variable domain: SQTIHQWPATLVQPVGSPLSLECTVEGTSNPNLYWYRQAAGRGLQLLFYSVGIGQISSEVPQNLSASRPQDRQFILSSKKLLLSDSGFYLCALQGGNTEAFFGQGTRLTVV.

The chain is built from TRBV5-6 and TRBJ2-1, with 9 bases fitting TRBD1. J lost 5 bases, V lost 5 bases, and 8 bases had no gene match. CDR1 and CDR2 (germline): SGHDT, YYEEEE. The CDR3 runs 15 residues. The CDR3: CASSSGTGLHNEQFF. The CDR3 DNA reads TGTGCCAGCAGTTCCGGGACAGGGCTACACAATGAGCAGTTCTTC.

This clonotype has at least ten counts. V usage is TRBV6-5 and J usage is TRBJ1-2, with D unclear. In germline, CDR1 is MNHEY, CDR2 SVGAGI. This CDR3 is 15 amino acids long. Between the trimmed V and J ends, which lost 3 bases and 5 bases, there was a span of 16 bases. DNA for the CDR3: TGTGCCAGCAGTTATTATGCCCGTCCCGATTATGGCTACACCTTC. This sequence encodes CASSYYARPDYGYTF.

This clonotype was observed many times. The chain couples TRBV12-3 or TRBV12-4 to TRBJ2-1, with a possible D match to TRBD2 (6 bases). Trimming took 1 base from V and 8 from J, leaving 21 bases between them. The CDR3 is 17 amino acids. The chain's CDR3 is CASSLEVAVPRADEQFF. CDR3 sequence (DNA): TGTGCCAGCAGTTTAGAGGTAGCGGTACCTCGCGCGGATGAGCAGTTCTTC.

This clonotype was counted between two and nine times. The chain carries TRBV28 and TRBJ1-4, with 7 bases that match TRBD1. This CDR3 has 15 residues. From germline, CDR1 is MDHEN and CDR2 SYDVKM. V dropped 3 bases and J dropped 7; count of bases not matched to a gene: 8. The CDR3: CASSLGGQRAEKLFF. In DNA form, the CDR3 reads TGTGCCAGCAGTTTGGGGGGACAGAGGGCTGAAAAACTGTTTTTT.

As to this clonotype: The junction does not match germline at one end; this may be a read error. The J gene is TRBJ1-4, the V gene TRBV7-9; the D is unclear. Looked up from germline, CDR1 is SEHNR and CDR2 is FQNEAQ (reference sequence). The CDR3 length is 15 residues. For the CDR3, the DNA is TGTGCCAGCAGCTTATTGGAGGGTACTCAAGAAAAACTGTCTTTT. Translating it yields CASSLLEGTQEKLSF.

This clonotype was recorded many times. J is TRBJ2-7 and V is TRBV5-1; 10 bases are shared with TRBD1. In germline, CDR1 is SGHRS, CDR2 YFSETQ. This CDR3 has 15 amino acids. The J segment lost 5 bases and the V segment lost 2 bases, leaving 7 bases of the junction unmatched. CDR3 amino acids: CASSFGTGVSDEQYF. The CDR3 bases are TGCGCCAGCAGCTTCGGGACAGGGGTCTCGGACGAGCAGTACTTC.

The rearrangement uses TRBV20-1 and TRBJ2-5; 15 nucleotides match TRBD2. Germline-derived CDR1 and CDR2 are DFQATT and SNEGSKA (reference sequence). This CDR3 contains 16 residues. Germline trimming cut 7 bases from V and 4 bases from J; bases unmatched to any gene: 10. CDR3 loop: CSVRRTSGGAGETQYF. CDR3 in DNA: TGCAGTGTCAGAAGGACTAGCGGGGGGGCTGGAGAGACCCAGTACTTC.

About this clonotype: This sequence may be a read error, since a much larger clone differs from it by one base. The V call is TRBV6-2 or TRBV6-3, the J call TRBJ1-1, with D perhaps TRBD1 (6 bases). This CDR3 is 15 amino acids long. CDR1 is MNHEY and CDR2 is SVGEGT in the germline V gene. The CDR3 DNA sequence: TGTACCAGCAGTTCCACCGAACAGGGTATCACTGAAGCTTTCTTT. Translated, it gives CTSSSTEQGITEAFF.

This clonotype was counted many times. The CDR3 DNA follows: TGTGCCAGCAGCCAAGCGGGACTAGCGGAGCAGTTCTTC. Translated: CASSQAGLAEQFF. The chain recombines TRBV7-9 with TRBJ2-1; TRBD2 agrees at 10 bases. This CDR3 is 13 amino acids long. V dropped 5 bases and J dropped 10; count of bases not matched to a gene: 5. CDR1 and CDR2 (germline): SEHNR, FQNEAQ (reference sequence).

The genes are TRBV7-2 and TRBJ2-3; D not resolved. This CDR3 has 14 residues. Looked up from germline, CDR1 is SGHTA and CDR2 is FQGNSA. V gave up 1 base and J gave up 4 bases, with 9 bases separating them. CDR3 coding DNA: TGTGCCAGCAGCTTAGGGTCGTGGGCAGATACGCAGTATTTT. Translated: CASSLGSWADTQYF.

This clonotype was recorded many times. The chain carries TRBV4-2 and TRBJ1-1, with D uncertain. CDR3 length equals 15 residues. CDR1 and CDR2 from the germline V gene are LGHNA and YNFKEQ. Trimming pared 2 bases from V and 1 base from J, leaving 11 bases between. The CDR3 region has the DNA TGTGCCAGCAGCCAAAATACCGGGCCGAACACTGAAGCTTTCTTT. Encoded protein: CASSQNTGPNTEAFF.

In this sample, this clonotype turned up many times. CDR3 sequence (DNA): TGTGCCAGCAGCCCCCGGGACAAAAAGCACACAGATACGCAGTATTTT. Encoded protein: CASSPRDKKHTDTQYF. The chain combines TRBV11-1 with TRBJ2-3, with D tentatively TRBD1 (6 bases). The V gene's germline CDR1 is SGHAT and CDR2 FQDESV (reference sequence). V was pared by 5 bases and J by 2 bases, with 17 bases between. This CDR3 has 16 amino acids.

This clonotype was counted many times. The chain has TRBV7-2 and TRBJ1-1; D may be TRBD1 (5 bases). Deletions cut 2 bases from V and 3 bases from J, with 13 bases between. The V gene's germline CDR1 is SGHTA and CDR2 FQGNSA. This CDR3 contains 15 residues. CDR3 bases: TGTGCCAGCAGCTTATTTGCAGGAGGGGACACTGAAGCTTTCTTT. Amino acids: CASSLFAGGDTEAFF.

At least ten counts were recorded for this clonotype. This chain uses TRBV11-2 with TRBJ2-5, with D possibly TRBD1 on 5 matching bases. CDR1 is SGHAT and CDR2 is FQNNGV in the germline V gene. V was trimmed by 5 bases and J by 4 bases, leaving 14 bases between them. The CDR3 totals 14 residues. The CDR3 loop reads CASSQGVLRETQYF. The CDR3 region has the DNA TGTGCCAGCAGCCAAGGGGTGCTCAGAGAGACCCAGTACTTC.

This clonotype was counted only a few times. The chain combines TRBV2 with TRBJ1-5, with TRBD1 matching 8 bases. This CDR3 region has 16 residues. Germline V gene lookup returns CDR1 SNHLY and CDR2 FYNNEI. The junction had 13 bases not matched to a gene; V was cut back by 7 bases and J by 5 bases. The CDR3 sequence is CASKEQRDRRYQPQHF. The CDR3 DNA is TGTGCCAGCAAGGAACAACGGGACAGGCGATATCAGCCCCAGCATTTT. The full variable domain, completed using reference TRBV2 and TRBJ1-5, is EPEVTQTPSHQVTQMGQEVILRCVPISNHLYFYWYRQILGQKVEFLVSFYNNEISEKSEIFDDQFSVERPDGSNFTLKIRSTKLEDSAMYFCASKEQRDRRYQPQHFGDGTRLSIL.

V and J are TRBV20-1 and TRBJ1-2, with 7 bases that match TRBD1. After removal of 3 bases from V and 7 bases from J, the junction contained 11 bases not matched to a gene. CDR1 and CDR2 from the germline V gene are DFQATT and SNEGSKA (reference sequence). The length of the CDR3 is 14 residues. This CDR3 reads CSASAQGPRRGYTF. As DNA, the CDR3 is TGCAGTGCTAGCGCACAGGGGCCGCGGCGTGGCTACACCTTC.

There are a few counts of this clonotype. The chain recombines TRBV12-3 or TRBV12-4 with TRBJ1-3; D uncertain. V dropped 4 bases and J dropped 4 bases, with 17 bases sitting between them. The CDR3 spans 16 residues. This CDR3 reads CASSSRDGHGGNTIYF. In DNA form, the CDR3 reads TGTGCCAGCAGTTCCCGAGACGGTCATGGGGGAAACACCATATATTTT.

This clonotype showed up many times. The chain carries TRBV11-2 and TRBJ2-2; 9 bases agree with TRBD2. The CDR3 runs to 18 residues. CDR1 and CDR2 from the germline V gene are SGHAT and FQNNGV. J gave up 2 bases and V 5 bases, and 12 bases lay outside the gene matches. The CDR3 DNA is TGTGCCAGCAGCACATCGACATCTAGCGGGGAAAACACCGGGGAGCTGTTTTTT. Its protein is CASSTSTSSGENTGELFF.